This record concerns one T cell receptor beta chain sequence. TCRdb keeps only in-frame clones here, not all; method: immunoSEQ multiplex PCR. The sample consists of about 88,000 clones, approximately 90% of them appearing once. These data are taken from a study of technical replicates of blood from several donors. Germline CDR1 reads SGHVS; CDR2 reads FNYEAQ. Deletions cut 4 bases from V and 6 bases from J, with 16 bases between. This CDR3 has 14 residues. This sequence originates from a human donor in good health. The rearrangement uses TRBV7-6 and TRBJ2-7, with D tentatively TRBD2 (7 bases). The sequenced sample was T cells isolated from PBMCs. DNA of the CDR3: TGTGCCAGCAGCTCCGTCGAGGGGGGGGGCGAGCAGTACTTC. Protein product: CASSSVEGGGEQYF.